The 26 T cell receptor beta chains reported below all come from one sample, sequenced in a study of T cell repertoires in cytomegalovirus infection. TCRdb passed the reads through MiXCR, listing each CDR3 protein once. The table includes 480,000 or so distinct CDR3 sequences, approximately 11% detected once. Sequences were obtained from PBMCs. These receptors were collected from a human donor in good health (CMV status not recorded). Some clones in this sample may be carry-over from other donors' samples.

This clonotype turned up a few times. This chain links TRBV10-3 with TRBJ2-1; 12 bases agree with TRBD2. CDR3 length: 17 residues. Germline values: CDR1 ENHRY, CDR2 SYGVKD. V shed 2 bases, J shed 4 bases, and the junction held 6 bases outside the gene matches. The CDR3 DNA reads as TGTGCCATCAGTGAGGAAGGACTAGCGGGGCGTTACAATGAGCAGTTCTTC. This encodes CAISEEGLAGRYNEQFF.

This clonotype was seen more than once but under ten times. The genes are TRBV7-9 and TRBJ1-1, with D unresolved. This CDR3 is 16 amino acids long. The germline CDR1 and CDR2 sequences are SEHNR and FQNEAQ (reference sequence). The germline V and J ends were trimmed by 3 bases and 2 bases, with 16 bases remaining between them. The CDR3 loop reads CASSFGEGKGNTEAFF. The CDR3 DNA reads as TGTGCCAGCAGCTTTGGGGAGGGCAAGGGCAACACTGAAGCTTTCTTT.

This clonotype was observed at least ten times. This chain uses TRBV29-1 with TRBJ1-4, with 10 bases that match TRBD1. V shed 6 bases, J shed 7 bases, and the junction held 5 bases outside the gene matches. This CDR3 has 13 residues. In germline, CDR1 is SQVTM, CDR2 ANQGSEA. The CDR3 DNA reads TGCAGCGTGCGGACAGGGGGAGCTGAAAAACTGTTTTTT. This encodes CSVRTGGAEKLFF.

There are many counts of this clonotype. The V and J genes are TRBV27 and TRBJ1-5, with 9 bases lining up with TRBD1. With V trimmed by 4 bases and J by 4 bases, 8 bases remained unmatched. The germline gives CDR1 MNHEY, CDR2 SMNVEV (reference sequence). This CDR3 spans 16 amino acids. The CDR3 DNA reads TGTGCCAGCAGTTCCTCCGGGACAGGGCTGAATCAGCCCCAGCATTTT. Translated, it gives CASSSSGTGLNQPQHF.

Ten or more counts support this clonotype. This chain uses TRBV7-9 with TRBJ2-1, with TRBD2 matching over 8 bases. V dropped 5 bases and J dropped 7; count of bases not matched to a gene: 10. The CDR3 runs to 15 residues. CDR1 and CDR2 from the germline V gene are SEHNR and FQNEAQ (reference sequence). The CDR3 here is CASSPPGGAFNEQFF. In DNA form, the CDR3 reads TGTGCCAGCAGCCCCCCCGGGGGGGCATTTAATGAGCAGTTCTTC.

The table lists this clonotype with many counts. CDR3 loop: CASSLLAGEGGELFF. DNA of the CDR3: TGTGCCAGCAGTTTACTAGCGGGAGAGGGCGGGGAGCTGTTTTTT. The chain recombines TRBV27 with TRBJ2-2; 10 bases align to TRBD2. The trim removed 2 bases at V and 7 bases at J, leaving 4 bases unmatched. The CDR3 is 15 residues long. The V gene's germline CDR1 is MNHEY and CDR2 SMNVEV (reference sequence).

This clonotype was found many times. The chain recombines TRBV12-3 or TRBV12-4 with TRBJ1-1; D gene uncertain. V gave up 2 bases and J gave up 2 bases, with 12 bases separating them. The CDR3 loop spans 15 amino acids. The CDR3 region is CASSLRGGPNTEAFF. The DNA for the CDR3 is TGTGCCAGCAGTTTACGTGGAGGGCCTAACACTGAAGCTTTCTTT.

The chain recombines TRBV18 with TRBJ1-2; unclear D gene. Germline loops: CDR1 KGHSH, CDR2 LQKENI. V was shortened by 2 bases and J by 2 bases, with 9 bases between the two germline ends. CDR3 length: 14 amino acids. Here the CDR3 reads CASSPEDGNYGYTF. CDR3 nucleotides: TGTGCCAGCTCACCAGAGGACGGGAACTATGGCTACACCTTC.

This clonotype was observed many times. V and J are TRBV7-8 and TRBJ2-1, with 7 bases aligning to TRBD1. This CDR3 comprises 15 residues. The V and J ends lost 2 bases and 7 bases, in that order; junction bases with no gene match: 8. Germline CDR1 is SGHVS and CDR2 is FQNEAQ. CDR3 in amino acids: CASSLRAAGGNEQFF. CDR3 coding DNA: TGTGCCAGCAGCTTACGGGCGGCAGGGGGAAATGAGCAGTTCTTC.

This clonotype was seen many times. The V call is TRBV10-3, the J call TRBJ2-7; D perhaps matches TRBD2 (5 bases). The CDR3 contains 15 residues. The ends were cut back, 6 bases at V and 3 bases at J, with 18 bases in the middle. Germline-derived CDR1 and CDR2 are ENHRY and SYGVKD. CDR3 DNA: TGTGCCATCAGGACCCTCGAGCGGCTAGGCTACGAGCAGTACTTC. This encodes CAIRTLERLGYEQYF.

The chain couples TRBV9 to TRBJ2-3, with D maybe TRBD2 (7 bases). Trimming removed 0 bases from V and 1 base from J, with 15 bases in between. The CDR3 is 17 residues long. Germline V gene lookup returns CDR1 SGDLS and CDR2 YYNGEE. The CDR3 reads CASSVGFGGGGTDTQYF. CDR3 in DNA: TGTGCCAGCAGCGTAGGCTTTGGCGGGGGCGGCACAGATACGCAGTATTTT.

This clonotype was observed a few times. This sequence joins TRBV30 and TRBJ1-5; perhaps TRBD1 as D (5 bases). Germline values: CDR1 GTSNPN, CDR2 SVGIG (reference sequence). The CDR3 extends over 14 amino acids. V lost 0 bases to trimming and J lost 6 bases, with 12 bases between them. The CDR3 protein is CAWSVSQGGQPQHF. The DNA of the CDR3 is TGTGCCTGGAGTGTGTCTCAGGGAGGTCAGCCCCAGCATTTT.

The CDR3 is CASTQTVTSTDTQYF. The CDR3 DNA is TGTGCCAGCACCCAGACAGTTACTAGCACAGATACGCAGTATTTT. This chain connects TRBV7-9 to TRBJ2-3; weak D call: TRBD1 (5 bases). CDR3 size: 15 residues. Deletions cut 7 bases from V and 0 bases from J, with 14 bases between. Per the germline V gene, CDR1 is SEHNR and CDR2 is FQNEAQ (reference sequence).

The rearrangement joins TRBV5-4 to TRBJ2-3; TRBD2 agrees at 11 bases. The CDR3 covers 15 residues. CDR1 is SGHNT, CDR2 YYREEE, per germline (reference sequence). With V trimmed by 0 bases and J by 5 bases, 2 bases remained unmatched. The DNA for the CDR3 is TGTGCCAGCAGCTTGGTAACTAGCGGGAGAGATACGCAGTATTTT. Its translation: CASSLVTSGRDTQYF.

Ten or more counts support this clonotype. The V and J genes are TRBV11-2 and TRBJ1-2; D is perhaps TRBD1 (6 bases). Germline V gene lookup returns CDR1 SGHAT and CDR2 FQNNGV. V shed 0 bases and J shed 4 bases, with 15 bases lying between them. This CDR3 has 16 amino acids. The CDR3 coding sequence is TGTGCCAGCAGCTTAGAGTACGGACAGTCGAGCTATGGCTACACCTTC. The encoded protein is CASSLEYGQSSYGYTF.

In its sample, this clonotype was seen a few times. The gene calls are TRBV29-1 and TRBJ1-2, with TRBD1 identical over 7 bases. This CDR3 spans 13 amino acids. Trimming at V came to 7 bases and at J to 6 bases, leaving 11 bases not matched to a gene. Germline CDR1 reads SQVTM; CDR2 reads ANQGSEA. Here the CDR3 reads CSAGRDRDDGYTF. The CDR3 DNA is TGCAGCGCCGGTCGTGACAGGGACGATGGCTACACCTTC. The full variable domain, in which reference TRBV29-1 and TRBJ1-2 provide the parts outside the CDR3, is SAVISQKPSRDICQRGTSLTIQCQVDSQVTMMFWYRQQPGQSLTLIATANQGSEATYESGFVIDKFPISRPNLTFSTLTVSNMSPEDSSIYLCSAGRDRDDGYTFGSGTRLTVV.

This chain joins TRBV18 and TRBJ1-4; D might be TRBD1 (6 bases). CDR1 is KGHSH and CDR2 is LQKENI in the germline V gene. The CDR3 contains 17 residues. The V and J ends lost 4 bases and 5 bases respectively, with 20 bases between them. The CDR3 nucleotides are TGTGCCAGCTCACGTAACAGGGCTCGAACTACGAATGAAAAACTGTTTTTT. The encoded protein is CASSRNRARTTNEKLFF.

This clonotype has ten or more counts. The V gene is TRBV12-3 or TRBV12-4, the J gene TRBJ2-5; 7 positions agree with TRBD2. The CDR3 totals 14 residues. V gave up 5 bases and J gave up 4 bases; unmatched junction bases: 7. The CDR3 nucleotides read TGTGCCAGCAGTCCGGTTACTAGCGTAGAGACCCAGTACTTC. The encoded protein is CASSPVTSVETQYF.

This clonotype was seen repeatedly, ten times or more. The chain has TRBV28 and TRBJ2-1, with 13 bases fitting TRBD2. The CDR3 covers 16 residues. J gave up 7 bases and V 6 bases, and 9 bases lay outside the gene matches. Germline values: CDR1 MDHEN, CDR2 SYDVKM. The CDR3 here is CASRDGTSGIGNEQFF. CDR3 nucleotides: TGTGCCAGCAGGGACGGGACTAGCGGGATTGGGAATGAGCAGTTCTTC.

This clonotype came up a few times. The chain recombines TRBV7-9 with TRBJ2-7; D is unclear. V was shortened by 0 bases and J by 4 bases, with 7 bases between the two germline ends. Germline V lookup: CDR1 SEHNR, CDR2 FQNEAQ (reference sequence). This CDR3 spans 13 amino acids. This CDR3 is CASSLAQEYEQYF. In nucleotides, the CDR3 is TGTGCCAGCAGCTTAGCTCAGGAGTACGAGCAGTACTTC.

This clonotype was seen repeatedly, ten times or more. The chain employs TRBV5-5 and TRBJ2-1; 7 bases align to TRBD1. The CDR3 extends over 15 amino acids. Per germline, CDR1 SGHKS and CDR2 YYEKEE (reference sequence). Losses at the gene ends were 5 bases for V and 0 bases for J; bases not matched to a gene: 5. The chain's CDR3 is CASSGGQSSYNEQFF. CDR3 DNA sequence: TGTGCCAGCAGTGGGGGACAGAGCTCCTACAATGAGCAGTTCTTC.

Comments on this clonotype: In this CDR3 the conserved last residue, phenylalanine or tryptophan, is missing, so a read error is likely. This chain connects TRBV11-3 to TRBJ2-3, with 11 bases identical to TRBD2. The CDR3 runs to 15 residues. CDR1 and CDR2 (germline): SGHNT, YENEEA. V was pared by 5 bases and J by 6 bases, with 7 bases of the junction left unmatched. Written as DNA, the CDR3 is TGTGCCAGCAGCCTAGTAGCGGGGGGGCCCGATACGCAGTATTCT. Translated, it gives CASSLVAGGPDTQYS.

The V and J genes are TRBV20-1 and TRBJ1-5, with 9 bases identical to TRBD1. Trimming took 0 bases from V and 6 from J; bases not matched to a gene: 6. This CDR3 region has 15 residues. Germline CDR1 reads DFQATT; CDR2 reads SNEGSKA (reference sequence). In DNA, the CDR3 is TGCAGTGCTAGAGATTCGACAGGGGGAGGTCAGCCCCAGCATTTT. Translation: CSARDSTGGGQPQHF.

CDR3 protein: CASSQLESPQDEQFF. The CDR3 DNA reads as TGTGCCAGCAGCCAATTGGAGTCCCCTCAGGATGAGCAGTTCTTC. The chain recombines TRBV5-4 with TRBJ2-1; D unclear. This CDR3 is built from 15 residues. CDR1 and CDR2 (germline): SGHNT, YYREEE (reference sequence). V was pared by 4 bases and J by 8 bases, with 19 bases between.

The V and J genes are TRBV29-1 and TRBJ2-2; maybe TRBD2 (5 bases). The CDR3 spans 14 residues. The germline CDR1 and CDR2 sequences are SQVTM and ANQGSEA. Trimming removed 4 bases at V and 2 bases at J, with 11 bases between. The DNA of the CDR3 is TGCAGCGTTGGACGAGCGGCTAACACCGGGGAGCTGTTTTTT. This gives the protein CSVGRAANTGELFF.

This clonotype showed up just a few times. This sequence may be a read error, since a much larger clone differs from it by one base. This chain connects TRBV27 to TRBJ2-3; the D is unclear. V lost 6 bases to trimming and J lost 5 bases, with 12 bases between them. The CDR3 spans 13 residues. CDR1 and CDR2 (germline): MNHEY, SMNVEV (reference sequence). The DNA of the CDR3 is TGTGCCAGCAGAAGGAAGGGAATAGATACGCAGTATTTT. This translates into CASRRKGIDTQYF.